This T cell receptor beta chain was sequenced in a study of T cell responses to AZD1222 COVID-19 vaccine. Whole-study results and caveats: It was only after the peak T cell response that any repertoires were sampled.

Sequencing was performed with immunoSEQ multiplex PCR; in TCRdb, only in-frame clones are kept and a portion is missing. The repertoire includes 120,000 or so clones, about 92% of them detected once, and 1.1% sits in the top ten. Details on this clone: As yet, its antigen is unknown.

CDR3 length: 15 amino acids. Looked up from germline, CDR1 is MNHEY and CDR2 is SMNVEV (reference sequence). V lost 5 bases, J lost 2 bases, and 7 bases stayed unmatched. The J gene is TRBJ2-5, the V gene TRBV27; 8 positions match TRBD1. Source: peripheral blood, taken on day 0 of AZD1222 vaccination. The receptor was derived from an adult in good health. CDR3 sequence reads: CASSPWTGRQETQYF. CDR3 nucleotide sequence: TGTGCCAGCAGTCCGTGGACAGGGCGGCAAGAGACCCAGTACTTC.